This T cell receptor beta chain was found in a study of T cell responses to AZD1222 COVID-19 vaccine. The data were produced by immunoSEQ multiplex PCR, yet TCRdb's version contains in-frame clones alone and is incomplete. This sample has roughly 150,000 clones, with just under 95% found just once. The CDR3 covers 16 residues. With 7 bases clipped from V and 2 bases from J, the junction kept 9 bases outside the gene matches. Germline CDR1 LNHDA, CDR2 SQIVND (reference sequence). Sequences were derived from peripheral blood, sampled on day 0 of AZD1222 vaccination. The chain employs TRBV19 and TRBJ1-4; TRBD1 agrees at 8 bases. The receptor's source is an adult in good health. For the CDR3, the DNA is TGTGCCAGTAATCCGACAGGGGTGAGGACTAATGAAAAACTGTTTTTT. This encodes CASNPTGVRTNEKLFF.